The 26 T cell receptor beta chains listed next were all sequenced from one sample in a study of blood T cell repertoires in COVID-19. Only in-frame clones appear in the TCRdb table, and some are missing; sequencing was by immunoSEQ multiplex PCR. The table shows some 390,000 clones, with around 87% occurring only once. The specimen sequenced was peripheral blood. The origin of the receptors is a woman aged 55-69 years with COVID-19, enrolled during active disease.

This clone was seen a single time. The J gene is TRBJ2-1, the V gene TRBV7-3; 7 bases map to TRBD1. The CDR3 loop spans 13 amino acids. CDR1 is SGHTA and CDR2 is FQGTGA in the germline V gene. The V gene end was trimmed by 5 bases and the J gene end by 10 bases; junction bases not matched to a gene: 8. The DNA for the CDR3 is TGTGCCAGCAGCACTGACAGGGTGCAAGAGCAGTTCTTC. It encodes CASSTDRVQEQFF.

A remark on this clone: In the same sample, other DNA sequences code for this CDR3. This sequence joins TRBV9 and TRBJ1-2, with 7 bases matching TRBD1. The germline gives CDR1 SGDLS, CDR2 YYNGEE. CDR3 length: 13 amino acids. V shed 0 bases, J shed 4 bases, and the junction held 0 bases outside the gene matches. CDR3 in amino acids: CASSVDRGYGYTF. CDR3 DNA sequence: TGTGCCAGCAGCGTAGACAGGGGCTATGGCTACACCTTC.

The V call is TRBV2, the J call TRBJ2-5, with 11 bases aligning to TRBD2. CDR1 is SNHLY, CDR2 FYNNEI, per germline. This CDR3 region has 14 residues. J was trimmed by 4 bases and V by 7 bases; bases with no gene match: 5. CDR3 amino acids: CASNPSGGLETQYF. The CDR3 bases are TGTGCCAGCAATCCTAGCGGGGGGTTAGAGACCCAGTACTTC.

CDR3 sequence (DNA): TGTGCCTGGAATACCGGGACAGGGGCACGCACCTTC. It translates to CAWNTGTGARTF. The gene calls are TRBV30 and TRBJ1-2, with 10 bases that match TRBD1. The CDR3 totals 12 residues. Trimming cost V 4 bases and J 13 bases; bases outside gene matches: 9. The germline V gene encodes CDR1 GTSNPN and CDR2 SVGIG (reference sequence).

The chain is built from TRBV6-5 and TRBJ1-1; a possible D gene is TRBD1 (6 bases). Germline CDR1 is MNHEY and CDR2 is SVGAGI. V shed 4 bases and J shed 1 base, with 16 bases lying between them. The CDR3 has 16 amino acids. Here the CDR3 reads CASSWGRGRGNTEAFF. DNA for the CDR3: TGTGCCAGCAGTTGGGGCAGGGGTAGAGGGAACACTGAAGCTTTCTTT.

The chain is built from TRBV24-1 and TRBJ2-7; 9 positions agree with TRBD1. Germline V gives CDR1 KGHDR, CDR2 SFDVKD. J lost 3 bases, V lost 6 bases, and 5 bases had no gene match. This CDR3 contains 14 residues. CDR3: CATSNGQGLYEQYF. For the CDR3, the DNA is TGTGCCACCAGTAATGGACAGGGGCTCTACGAGCAGTACTTC.

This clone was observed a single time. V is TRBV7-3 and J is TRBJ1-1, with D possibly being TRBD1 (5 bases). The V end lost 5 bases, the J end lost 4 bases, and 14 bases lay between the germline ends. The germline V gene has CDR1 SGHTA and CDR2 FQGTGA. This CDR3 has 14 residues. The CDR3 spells CASSHGGGSTEAFF. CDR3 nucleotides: TGTGCCAGCAGCCACGGGGGTGGGTCCACTGAAGCTTTCTTT. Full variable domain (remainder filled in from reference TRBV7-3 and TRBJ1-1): GAGVSQTPSNKVTEKGKYVELRCDPISGHTALYWYRQSLGQGPEFLIYFQGTGAADDSGLPNDRFFAVRPEGSVSTLKIQRTERGDSAVYLCASSHGGGSTEAFFGQGTRLTVV.

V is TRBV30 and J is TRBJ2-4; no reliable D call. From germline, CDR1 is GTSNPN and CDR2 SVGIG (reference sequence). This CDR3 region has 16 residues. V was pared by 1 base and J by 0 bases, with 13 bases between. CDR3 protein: CAWSARSLLAKNIQYF. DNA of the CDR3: TGTGCCTGGAGTGCTCGAAGCCTGTTAGCCAAAAACATTCAGTACTTC.

CDR3 sequence reads: CASSQDRRVQNTEAFF. The CDR3 DNA reads as TGTGCCAGCAGCCAAGATCGCAGGGTCCAAAACACTGAAGCTTTCTTT. The rearrangement uses TRBV3-1 (or the pseudogene TRBV3-2) and TRBJ1-1; a weak D match, TRBD1 (5 bases). The V gene's germline CDR1 is LGHDT and CDR2 YNNKEL (reference sequence). The germline V and J ends were trimmed by 0 bases and 2 bases, with 13 bases remaining between them. CDR3 length: 16 amino acids.

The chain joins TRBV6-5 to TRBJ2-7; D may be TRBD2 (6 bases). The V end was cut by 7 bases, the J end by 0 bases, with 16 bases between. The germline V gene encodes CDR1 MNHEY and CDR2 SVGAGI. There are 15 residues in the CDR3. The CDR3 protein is CASIHGGPSSYEQYF. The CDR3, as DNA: TGTGCCAGCATCCACGGGGGACCGTCCTCCTACGAGCAGTACTTC.

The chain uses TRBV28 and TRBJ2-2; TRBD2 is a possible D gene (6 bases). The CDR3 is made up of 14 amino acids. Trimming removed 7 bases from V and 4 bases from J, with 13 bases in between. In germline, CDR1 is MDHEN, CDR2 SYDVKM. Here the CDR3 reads CASTLPGGTGELFF. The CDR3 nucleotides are TGTGCCAGCACTCTCCCCGGGGGCACCGGGGAGCTGTTTTTT.

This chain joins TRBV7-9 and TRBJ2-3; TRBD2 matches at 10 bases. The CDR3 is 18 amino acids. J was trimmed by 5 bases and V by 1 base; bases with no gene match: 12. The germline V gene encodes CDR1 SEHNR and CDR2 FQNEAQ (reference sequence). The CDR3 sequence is CASSLEVGLAGALDTQYF. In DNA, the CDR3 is TGTGCCAGCAGCTTAGAGGTCGGGCTAGCGGGGGCCTTAGATACGCAGTATTTT.

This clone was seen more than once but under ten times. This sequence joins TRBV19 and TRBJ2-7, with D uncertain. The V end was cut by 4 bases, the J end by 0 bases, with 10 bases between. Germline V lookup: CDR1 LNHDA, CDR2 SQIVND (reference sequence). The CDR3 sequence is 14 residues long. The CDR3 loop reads CASSRQMSSYEQYF. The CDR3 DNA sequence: TGTGCCAGTAGTAGACAAATGAGCTCCTACGAGCAGTACTTC.

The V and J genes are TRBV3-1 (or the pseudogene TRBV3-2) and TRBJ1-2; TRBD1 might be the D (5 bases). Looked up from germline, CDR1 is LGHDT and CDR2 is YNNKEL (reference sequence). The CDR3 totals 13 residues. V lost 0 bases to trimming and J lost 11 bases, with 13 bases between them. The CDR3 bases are TGTGCCAGCAGCCAAGATCGGGGGATCGGTTACACCTTC. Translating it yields CASSQDRGIGYTF.

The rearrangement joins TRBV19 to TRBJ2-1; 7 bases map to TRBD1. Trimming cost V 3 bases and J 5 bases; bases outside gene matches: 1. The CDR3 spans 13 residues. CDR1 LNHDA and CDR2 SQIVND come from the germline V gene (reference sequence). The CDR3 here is CASSMGTDNEQFF. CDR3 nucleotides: TGTGCCAGTAGTATGGGGACAGACAATGAGCAGTTCTTC.

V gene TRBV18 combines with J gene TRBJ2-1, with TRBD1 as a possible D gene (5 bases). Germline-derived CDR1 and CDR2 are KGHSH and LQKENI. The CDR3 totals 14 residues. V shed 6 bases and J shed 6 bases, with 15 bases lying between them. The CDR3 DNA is TGTGCCAGCTCCCCCCTGGCAGGGTTCAATGAGCAGTTCTTC. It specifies CASSPLAGFNEQFF.

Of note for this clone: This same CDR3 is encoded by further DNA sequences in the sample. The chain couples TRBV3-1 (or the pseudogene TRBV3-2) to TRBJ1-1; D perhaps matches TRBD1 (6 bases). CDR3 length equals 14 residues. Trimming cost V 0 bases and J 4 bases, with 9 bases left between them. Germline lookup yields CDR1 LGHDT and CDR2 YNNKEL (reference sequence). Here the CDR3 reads CASSQERGGTEAFF. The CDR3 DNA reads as TGTGCCAGCAGCCAAGAAAGGGGGGGCACTGAAGCTTTCTTT.

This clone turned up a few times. The CDR3 bases are TGTGCCAGCAGTCCCAGGGGGTCTGGAAACACCATATATTTT. This codes for CASSPRGSGNTIYF. This chain joins TRBV2 and TRBJ1-3, with 7 bases that match TRBD1. V shed 5 bases, J shed 1 base, and the junction held 2 bases outside the gene matches. Looked up from germline, CDR1 is SNHLY and CDR2 is FYNNEI. CDR3 size: 14 residues.

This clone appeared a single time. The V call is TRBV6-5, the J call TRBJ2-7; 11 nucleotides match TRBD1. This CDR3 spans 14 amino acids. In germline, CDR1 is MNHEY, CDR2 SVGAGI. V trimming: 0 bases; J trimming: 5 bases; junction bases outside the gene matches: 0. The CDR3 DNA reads TGTGCCAGCAGTTACTCGGGACAGGGGGACGAGCAGTACTTC. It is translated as CASSYSGQGDEQYF.

This CDR3 is CASSLSSGGLVTQYF. CDR3 DNA: TGTGCCAGCAGCTTGAGTAGCGGGGGCCTGGTGACCCAGTACTTC. This chain joins TRBV7-2 and TRBJ2-5, with TRBD2 matching over 9 bases. The CDR3 is 15 amino acids. Germline trimming cut 3 bases from V and 7 bases from J; bases unmatched to any gene: 9. Germline-derived CDR1 and CDR2 are SGHTA and FQGNSA.

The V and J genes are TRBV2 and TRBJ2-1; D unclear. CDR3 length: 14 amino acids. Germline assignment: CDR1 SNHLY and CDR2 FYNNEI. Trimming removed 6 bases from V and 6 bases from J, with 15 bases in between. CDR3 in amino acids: CASRLDWRGNEQFF. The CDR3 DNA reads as TGTGCCAGCAGATTAGACTGGCGAGGCAATGAGCAGTTCTTC.

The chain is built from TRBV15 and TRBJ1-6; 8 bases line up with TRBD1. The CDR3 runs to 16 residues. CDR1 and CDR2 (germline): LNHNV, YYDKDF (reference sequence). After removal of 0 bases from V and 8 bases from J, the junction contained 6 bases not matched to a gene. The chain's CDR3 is CATSRDRDRSDSPLHF. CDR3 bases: TGTGCCACCAGCAGAGACCGGGACAGGTCCGATTCACCCCTCCACTTT.

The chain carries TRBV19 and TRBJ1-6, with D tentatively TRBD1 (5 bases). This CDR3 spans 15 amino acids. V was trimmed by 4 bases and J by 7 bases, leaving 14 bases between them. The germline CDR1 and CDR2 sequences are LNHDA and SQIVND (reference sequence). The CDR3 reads CASSRVGGGNSPLHF. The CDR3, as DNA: TGTGCCAGTAGTAGGGTAGGCGGGGGAAATTCACCCCTCCACTTT.

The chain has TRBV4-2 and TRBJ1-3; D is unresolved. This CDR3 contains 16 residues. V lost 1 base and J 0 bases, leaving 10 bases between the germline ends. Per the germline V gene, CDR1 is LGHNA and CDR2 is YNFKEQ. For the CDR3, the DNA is TGTGCCAGCAGCCAAGCCGTGGGAGACTCTGGAAACACCATATATTTT. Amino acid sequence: CASSQAVGDSGNTIYF.

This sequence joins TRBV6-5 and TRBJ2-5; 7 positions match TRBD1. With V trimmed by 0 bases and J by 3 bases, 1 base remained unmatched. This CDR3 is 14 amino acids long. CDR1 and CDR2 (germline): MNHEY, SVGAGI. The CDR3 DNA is TGTGCCAGCAGTTACTCCACAGGGGAAGAGACCCAGTACTTC. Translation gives CASSYSTGEETQYF.

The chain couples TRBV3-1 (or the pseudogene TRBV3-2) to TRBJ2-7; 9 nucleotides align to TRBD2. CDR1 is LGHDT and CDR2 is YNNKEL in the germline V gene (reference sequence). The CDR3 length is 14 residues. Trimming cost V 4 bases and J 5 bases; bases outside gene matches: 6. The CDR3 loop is CASSLRGGRDEQYF. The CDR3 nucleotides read TGTGCCAGCAGCCTGCGGGGGGGAAGAGACGAGCAGTACTTC.